A single sample gave rise to the 2 T cell receptor beta chains below, sequenced in a study of neoadjuvant anti-PD-1 for oral cavity cancer. Profiled with immunoSEQ multiplex PCR; TCRdb holds only in-frame clones, not every one. Found here are 72,000 or so clones, 86% of them singletons; the top ten hold 2.5% to 3%. The time point here: after neoadjuvant nivolumab, at surgical resection. This material consisted of PBMCs, taken after nivolumab (anti-PD-1) treatment. These receptors were taken from a person aged 35-79 years with oral cavity squamous cell carcinoma.

This clone was observed many times. This chain links TRBV25-1 with TRBJ2-7; a possible D gene is TRBD2 (6 bases). Germline loops: CDR1 MGHDK, CDR2 SYGVNS. The CDR3 loop spans 12 amino acids. The V end lost 1 base, the J end lost 7 bases, and 8 bases lay between the germline ends. DNA of the CDR3: TGTGCCAGCAGTGAATCGGGGGAAGAGCAGTACTTC. This codes for CASSESGEEQYF.

The genes are TRBV4-2 and TRBJ2-2; the D is unclear. V was pared by 5 bases and J by 5 bases, with 6 bases between. The CDR3 runs to 12 residues. Per the germline V gene, CDR1 is LGHNA and CDR2 is YNFKEQ. In DNA form, the CDR3 reads TGTGCCAGCAGCACACGGACCGGGGAGCTGTTTTTT. Translating it yields CASSTRTGELFF.